The text below deals with one T cell receptor (beta chain). For every subset, genomic DNA was evenly distributed across several immunoSEQ plates. Clones were read by immunoSEQ multiplex PCR, and TCRdb kept only the in-frame ones, dropping some. The sample shows roughly 480,000 clones, roughly 85% of them seen only once. The sample belongs to a study of shared clonotypes between healthy human individuals. This CDR3 contains 13 residues. The source is a woman aged 40-49 years in good health. Some clones in this sample may be carry-over from other donors' samples. Material for sequencing was PBMCs. The rearrangement joins TRBV21-1 to TRBJ1-1. TRBV21-1 is listed as a pseudogene. CDR3 DNA sequence: TGTGCCAGCAGCAGAGCAGTGAACACTGAAGCTTTCTTT. Translation gives CASSRAVNTEAFF.